Detailed here is one T cell receptor (beta chain). Its antigen is unknown. These data are taken from a study of T cell clonotyping in hematopoietic cell transplantation. Study-level findings and limits: At the given depth, recipient repertoires were over 95% de novo clonotypes. No sorting was done, leaving CD4 and CD8 contributions mixed. Pathologically expanded recipient clonotypes increased progressively from day 30 to day 180 as diversity fell. Higher Inverse Simpson Index values in graft donor and pretransplant recipient predicted broader posttransplant TCR diversity.

Measured with immunoSEQ multiplex PCR; TCRdb has only the in-frame clones, and not every one. The sample comprises about 41,000 clones, 95% of which are singletons, and approximately 0.94% rests with the top ten. The V end was cut by 3 bases, the J end by 0 bases, with 15 bases between. The CDR3 sequence is 18 residues long. Germline CDR1 MNHNS, CDR2 SASEGT. Sequencing was performed on peripheral blood mononuclear cells. The TCR was taken from a man aged 25 to 45 in good health. Some clones in this sample may be carry-over from other donors' samples. The rearrangement joins TRBV6-1 to TRBJ2-6; D might be TRBD2 (5 bases). In DNA, the CDR3 is TGTGCCAGCAGTGATTGGCTAGCCTCCTACTCTGGGGCCAACGTCCTGACTTTC. Translation gives CASSDWLASYSGANVLTF.